The present T cell receptor (beta chain) was sequenced within a study of early T cells in non-severe SARS-CoV-2 infection. TCRdb passed the 5' RACE reads through MiXCR, listing each CDR3 protein once. In the table there are approximately 79,000 distinct CDR3 sequences, around 13% of which are singletons. This CDR3 has 14 amino acids. Between the trimmed V and J ends, which lost 2 bases and 3 bases, there was a span of 10 bases. The V gene's germline CDR1 is KGHSH and CDR2 LQKENI. Specimen: whole blood. The receptor was derived from an adult who was a healthcare worker with PCR-confirmed SARS-CoV-2 infection or an uninfected control (not recorded which). The chain couples TRBV18 to TRBJ1-2; D call uncertain. This CDR3 is CASSPEAVDYGYTF. Here the CDR3 DNA reads TGTGCCAGCTCACCAGAGGCGGTGGACTATGGCTACACCTTC.